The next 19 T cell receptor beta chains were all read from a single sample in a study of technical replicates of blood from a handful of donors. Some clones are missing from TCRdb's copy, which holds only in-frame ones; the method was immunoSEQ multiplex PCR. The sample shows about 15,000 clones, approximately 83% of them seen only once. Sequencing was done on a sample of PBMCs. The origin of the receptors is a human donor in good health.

This chain's CDR3 is CASSLPRLPGQGRNTIYF. The CDR3 DNA is TGTGCCAGCAGCTTACCCCGTCTACCGGGACAGGGCAGAAACACCATATATTTT. The rearrangement joins TRBV7-9 to TRBJ1-3; 9 nucleotides align to TRBD1. Trimming removed 2 bases from V and 5 bases from J; junction bases left unmatched: 13. Germline V gene lookup returns CDR1 SEHNR and CDR2 FQNEAQ (reference sequence). This CDR3 spans 18 amino acids.

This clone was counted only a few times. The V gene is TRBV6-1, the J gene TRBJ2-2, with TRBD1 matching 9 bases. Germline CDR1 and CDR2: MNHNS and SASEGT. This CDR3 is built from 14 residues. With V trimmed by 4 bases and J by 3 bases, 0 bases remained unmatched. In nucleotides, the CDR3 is TGTGCCAGCAGTGGACAGGGGGACACCGGGGAGCTGTTTTTT. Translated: CASSGQGDTGELFF.

CDR3 coding DNA: TGCGCCAGCAGCTTGGGGGCAGACGGAAACTACAATGAGCAGTTCTTC. Residues: CASSLGADGNYNEQFF. V and J are TRBV5-1 and TRBJ2-1; no definite D call. The CDR3 consists of 16 residues. The germline V and J ends were trimmed by 0 bases and 3 bases, with 13 bases remaining between them. CDR1 is SGHRS and CDR2 is YFSETQ in the germline V gene.

For the CDR3, the DNA is TGTGCCAGCAGCTCGGGACAGGGCGTGCAGTTCTTC. Translation gives CASSSGQGVQFF. The rearrangement joins TRBV7-9 to TRBJ2-1; 9 positions match TRBD1. CDR1 SEHNR and CDR2 FQNEAQ come from the germline V gene (reference sequence). CDR3 size: 12 residues. V lost 4 bases to trimming and J lost 12 bases; unmatched junction nucleotides: 4.

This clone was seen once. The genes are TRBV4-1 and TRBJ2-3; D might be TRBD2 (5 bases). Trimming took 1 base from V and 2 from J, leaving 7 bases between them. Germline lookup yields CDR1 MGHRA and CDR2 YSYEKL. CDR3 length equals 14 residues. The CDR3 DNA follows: TGCGCCAGCAGCCAAGCGACTAACACAGATACGCAGTATTTT. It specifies CASSQATNTDTQYF.

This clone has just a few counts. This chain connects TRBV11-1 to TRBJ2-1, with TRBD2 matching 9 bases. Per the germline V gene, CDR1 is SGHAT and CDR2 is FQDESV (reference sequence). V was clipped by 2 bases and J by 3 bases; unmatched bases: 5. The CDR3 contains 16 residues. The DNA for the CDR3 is TGTGCCAGCAGCTTACTCTCTAGCGGGGTCTACAATGAGCAGTTCTTC. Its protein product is CASSLLSSGVYNEQFF.

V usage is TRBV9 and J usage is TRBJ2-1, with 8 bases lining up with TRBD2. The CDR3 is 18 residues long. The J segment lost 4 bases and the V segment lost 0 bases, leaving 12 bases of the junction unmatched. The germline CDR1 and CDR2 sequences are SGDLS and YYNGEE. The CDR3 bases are TGTGCCAGCAGCGTAGAATGGGGGGGGCTAGCGGGTTACAATGAGCAGTTCTTC. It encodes CASSVEWGGLAGYNEQFF. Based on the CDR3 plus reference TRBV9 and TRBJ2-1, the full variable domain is DSGVTQTPKHLITATGQRVTLRCSPRSGDLSVYWYQQSLDQGLQFLIQYYNGEERAKGNILERFSAQQFPDLHSELNLSSLELGDSALYFCASSVEWGGLAGYNEQFFGPGTRLTVL.

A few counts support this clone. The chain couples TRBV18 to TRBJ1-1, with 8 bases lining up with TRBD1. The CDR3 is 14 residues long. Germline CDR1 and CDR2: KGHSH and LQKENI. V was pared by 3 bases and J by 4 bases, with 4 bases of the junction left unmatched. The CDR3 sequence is CASSPSGQGTEAFF. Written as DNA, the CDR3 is TGTGCCAGCTCACCGAGTGGACAGGGCACTGAAGCTTTCTTT.

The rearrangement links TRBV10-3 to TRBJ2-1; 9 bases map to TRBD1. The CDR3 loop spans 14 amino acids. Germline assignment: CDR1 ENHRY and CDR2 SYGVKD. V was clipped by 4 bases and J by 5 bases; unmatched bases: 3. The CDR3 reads CAISGQGGDNEQFF. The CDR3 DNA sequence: TGTGCCATCAGTGGACAGGGGGGAGACAATGAGCAGTTCTTC.

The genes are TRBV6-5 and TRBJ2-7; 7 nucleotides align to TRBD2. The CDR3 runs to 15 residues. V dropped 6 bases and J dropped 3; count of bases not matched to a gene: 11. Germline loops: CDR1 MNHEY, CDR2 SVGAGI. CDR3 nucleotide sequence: TGTGCCAGCAGAGTCGTGCGGGAGAGTATCTACGAGCAGTACTTC. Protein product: CASRVVRESIYEQYF.

CDR3 loop: CASSYTANYGYTF. The CDR3 DNA reads as TGTGCCAGCAGTTACACAGCTAACTATGGCTACACCTTC. J is TRBJ1-2 and V is TRBV6-5; D gene uncertain. Trimming pared 2 bases from V and 0 bases from J, leaving 4 bases between. The CDR3 consists of 13 residues. Germline CDR1 is MNHEY and CDR2 is SVGAGI.

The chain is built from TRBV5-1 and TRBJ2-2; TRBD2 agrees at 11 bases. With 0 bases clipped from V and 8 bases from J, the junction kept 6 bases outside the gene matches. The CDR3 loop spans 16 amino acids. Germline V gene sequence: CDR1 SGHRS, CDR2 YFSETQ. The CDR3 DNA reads TGCGCCAGCAGCTTGGCACTAGCGGGAGCGGCGGGGGAGCTGTTTTTT. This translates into CASSLALAGAAGELFF.

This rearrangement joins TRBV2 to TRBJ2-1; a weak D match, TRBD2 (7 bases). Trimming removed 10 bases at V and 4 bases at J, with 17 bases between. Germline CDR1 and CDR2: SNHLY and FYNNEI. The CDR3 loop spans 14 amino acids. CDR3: CAIRGGFSYNEQFF. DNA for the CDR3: TGTGCCATAAGGGGGGGGTTCTCTTACAATGAGCAGTTCTTC.

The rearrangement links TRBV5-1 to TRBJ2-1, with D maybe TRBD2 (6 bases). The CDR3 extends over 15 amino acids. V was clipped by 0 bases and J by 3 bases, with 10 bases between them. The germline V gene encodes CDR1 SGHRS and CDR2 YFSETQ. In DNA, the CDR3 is TGCGCCAGCAGCTTGGACCCTAGCGACTACAATGAGCAGTTCTTC. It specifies CASSLDPSDYNEQFF.

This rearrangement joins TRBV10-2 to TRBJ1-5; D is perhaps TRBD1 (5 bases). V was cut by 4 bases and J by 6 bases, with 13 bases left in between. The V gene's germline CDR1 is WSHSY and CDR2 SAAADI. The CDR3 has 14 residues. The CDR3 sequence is CASSGGTGFQPQHF. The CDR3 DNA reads TGCGCCAGCAGTGGCGGAACAGGTTTTCAGCCCCAGCATTTT.

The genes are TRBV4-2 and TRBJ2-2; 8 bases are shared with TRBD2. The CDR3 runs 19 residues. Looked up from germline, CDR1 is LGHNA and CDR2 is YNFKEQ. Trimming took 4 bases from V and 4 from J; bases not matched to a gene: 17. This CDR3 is CASSPFQAPGTRTTGELFF. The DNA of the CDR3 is TGTGCCAGCAGCCCATTTCAAGCCCCCGGGACTAGAACCACCGGGGAGCTGTTTTTT.

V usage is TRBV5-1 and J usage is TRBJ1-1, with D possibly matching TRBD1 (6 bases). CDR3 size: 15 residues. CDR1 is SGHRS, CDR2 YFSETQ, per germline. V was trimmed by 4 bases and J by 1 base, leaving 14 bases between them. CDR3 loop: CASSTYGGANTEAFF. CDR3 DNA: TGCGCCAGCAGCACATACGGGGGGGCGAACACTGAAGCTTTCTTT. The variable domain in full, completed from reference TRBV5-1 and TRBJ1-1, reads KAGVTQTPRYLIKTRGQQVTLSCSPISGHRSVSWYQQTPGQGLQFLFEYFSETQRNKGNFPGRFSGRQFSNSRSEMNVSTLELGDSALYLCASSTYGGANTEAFFGQGTRLTVV.

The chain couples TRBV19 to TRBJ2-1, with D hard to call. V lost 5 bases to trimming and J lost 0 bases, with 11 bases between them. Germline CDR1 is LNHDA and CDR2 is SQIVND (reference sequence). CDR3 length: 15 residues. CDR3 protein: CASSDQDSSYNEQFF. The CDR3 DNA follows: TGTGCCAGTAGTGACCAGGATAGCTCCTACAATGAGCAGTTCTTC.

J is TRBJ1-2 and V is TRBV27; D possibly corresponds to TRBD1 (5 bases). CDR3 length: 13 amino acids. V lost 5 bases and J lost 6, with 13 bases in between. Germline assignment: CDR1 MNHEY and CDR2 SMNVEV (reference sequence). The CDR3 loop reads CASSQEGKNGYTF. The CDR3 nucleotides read TGTGCCAGCAGTCAGGAGGGGAAGAATGGCTACACCTTC.